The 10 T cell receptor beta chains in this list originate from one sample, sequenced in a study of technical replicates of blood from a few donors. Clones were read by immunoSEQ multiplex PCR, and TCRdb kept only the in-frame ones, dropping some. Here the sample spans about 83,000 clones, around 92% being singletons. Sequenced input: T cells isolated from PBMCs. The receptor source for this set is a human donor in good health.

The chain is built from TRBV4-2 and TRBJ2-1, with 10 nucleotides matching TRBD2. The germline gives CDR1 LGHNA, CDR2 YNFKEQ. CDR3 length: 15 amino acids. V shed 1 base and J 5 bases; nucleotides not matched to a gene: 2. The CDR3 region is CASSQGLAGHNEQFF. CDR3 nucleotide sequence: TGTGCCAGCAGCCAAGGACTAGCGGGTCACAATGAGCAGTTCTTC.

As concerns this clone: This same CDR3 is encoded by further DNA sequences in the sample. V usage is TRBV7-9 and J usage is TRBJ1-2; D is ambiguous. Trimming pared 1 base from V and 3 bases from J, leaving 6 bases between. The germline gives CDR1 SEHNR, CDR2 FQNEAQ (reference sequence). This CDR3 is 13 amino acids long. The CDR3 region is CASSLGTDYGYTF. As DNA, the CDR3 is TGTGCCAGCAGCTTAGGTACAGACTATGGCTACACCTTC.

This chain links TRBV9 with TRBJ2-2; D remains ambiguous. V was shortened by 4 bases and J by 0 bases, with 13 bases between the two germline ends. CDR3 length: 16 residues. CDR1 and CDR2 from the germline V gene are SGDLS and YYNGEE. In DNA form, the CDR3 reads TGTGCCAGCAGCCCCTTACAAGCGACGAACACCGGGGAGCTGTTTTTT. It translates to CASSPLQATNTGELFF. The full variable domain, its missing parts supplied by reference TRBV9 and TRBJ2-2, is DSGVTQTPKHLITATGQRVTLRCSPRSGDLSVYWYQQSLDQGLQFLIQYYNGEERAKGNILERFSAQQFPDLHSELNLSSLELGDSALYFCASSPLQATNTGELFFGEGSRLTVL.

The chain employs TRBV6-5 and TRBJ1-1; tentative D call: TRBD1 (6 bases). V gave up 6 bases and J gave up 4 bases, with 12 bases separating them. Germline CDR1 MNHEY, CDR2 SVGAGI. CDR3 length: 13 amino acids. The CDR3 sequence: CASSLRGSTEAFF. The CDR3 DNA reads TGTGCCAGCAGCCTGAGGGGGAGCACTGAAGCTTTCTTT.

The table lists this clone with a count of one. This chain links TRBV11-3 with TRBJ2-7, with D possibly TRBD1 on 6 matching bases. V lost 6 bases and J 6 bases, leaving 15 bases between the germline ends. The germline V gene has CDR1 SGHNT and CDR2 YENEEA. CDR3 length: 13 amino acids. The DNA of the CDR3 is TGTGCCAGCAGGGGGGACACAGCTGGCGAGCAGTACTTC. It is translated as CASRGDTAGEQYF.

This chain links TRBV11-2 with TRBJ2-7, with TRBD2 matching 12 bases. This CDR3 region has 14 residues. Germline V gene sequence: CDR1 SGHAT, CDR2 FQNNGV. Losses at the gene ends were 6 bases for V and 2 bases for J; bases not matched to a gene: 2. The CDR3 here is CASRWTSGAYEQYF. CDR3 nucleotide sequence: TGTGCCAGCAGATGGACTAGCGGGGCCTACGAGCAGTACTTC.

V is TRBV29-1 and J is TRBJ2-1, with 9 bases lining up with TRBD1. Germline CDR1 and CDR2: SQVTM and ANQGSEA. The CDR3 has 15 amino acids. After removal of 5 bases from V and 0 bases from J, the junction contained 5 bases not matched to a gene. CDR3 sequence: CSVLRDRASYNEQFF. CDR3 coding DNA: TGCAGCGTTCTCAGGGACAGGGCCTCCTACAATGAGCAGTTCTTC.

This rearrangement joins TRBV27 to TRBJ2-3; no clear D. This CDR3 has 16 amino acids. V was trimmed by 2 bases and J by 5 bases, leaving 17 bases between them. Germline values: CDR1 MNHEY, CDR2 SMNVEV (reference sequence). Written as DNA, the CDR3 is TGTGCCAGCAGTTTAACCAAACCCTGGGCGAAAGATACGCAGTATTTT. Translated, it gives CASSLTKPWAKDTQYF.

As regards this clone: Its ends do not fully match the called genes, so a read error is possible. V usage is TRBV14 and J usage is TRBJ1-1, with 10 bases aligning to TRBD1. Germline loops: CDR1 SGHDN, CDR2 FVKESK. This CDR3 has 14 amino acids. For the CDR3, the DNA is TGTGCCAGCAGCCACCGGGACAGGGGCTTCAGAGCTCTCTTT. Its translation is CASSHRDRGFRALF.

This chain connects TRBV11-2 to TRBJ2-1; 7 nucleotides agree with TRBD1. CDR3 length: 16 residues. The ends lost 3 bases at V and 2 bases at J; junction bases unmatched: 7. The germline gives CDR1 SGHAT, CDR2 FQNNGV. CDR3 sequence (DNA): TGTGCCAGCAGCTTTAGGGGCAGGGGGACCTACAATGAGCAGTTCTTC. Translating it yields CASSFRGRGTYNEQFF. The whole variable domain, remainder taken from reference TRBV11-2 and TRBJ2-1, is EAGVAQSPRYKIIEKRQSVAFWCNPISGHATLYWYQQILGQGPKLLIQFQNNGVVDDSQLPKDRFSAERLKGVDSTLKIQPAKLEDSAVYLCASSFRGRGTYNEQFFGPGTRLTVL.